This TCR beta chain was documented in a study of T cell changes during pregnancy in multiple sclerosis. The CDR3 contains 13 residues. The germline V gene encodes CDR1 SGHDT and CDR2 YYEEEE. V shed 2 bases and J 7 bases; nucleotides not matched to a gene: 2. Only in-frame clones appear in the TCRdb table, and some are missing; sequencing was by immunoSEQ multiplex PCR. The repertoire has under 95,000 clones, 85% to 95% of them found once; the top ten carry around 0.97%. This receptor was identified in a female donor in good health, enrolled as a control in a pregnancy study. Here the sequenced sample was peripheral blood, taken in the second trimester of pregnancy. The gene calls are TRBV5-6 and TRBJ2-7, with TRBD2 matching over 11 bases. The CDR3 protein is CASSLLAGAEQYF. CDR3 DNA: TGTGCCAGCAGCTTACTAGCGGGAGCTGAGCAGTACTTC.